This record looks at one T cell receptor (beta chain) sequence and its context. Generated by immunoSEQ multiplex PCR, the TCRdb table keeps only in-frame clones and is missing some. The sample has around 340,000 clones; roughly 85% are singletons. The data stem from a study of blood T cell repertoires in COVID-19. This CDR3 spans 15 amino acids. CDR1 KGHSH and CDR2 LQKENI come from the germline V gene. Trimming at V came to 3 bases and at J to 2 bases, leaving 5 bases not matched to a gene. Clinical history as reported by participants underpinned cohort assignment. This chain joins TRBV18 and TRBJ1-1, with 8 bases matching TRBD1. This clonotype originated in a woman aged 40 to 49 with acute COVID-19. Sequencing was carried out using PBMCs or T cells enriched from blood (not recorded which). The DNA for the CDR3 is TGTGCCAGCTCACCCAGGACAGGGATAAACACTGAAGCTTTCTTT. The encoded protein is CASSPRTGINTEAFF.